This TCR beta chain was identified during a study of blood T cell repertoires in COVID-19. The wider study: COVID-19 samples collected from the United States, Italy and Spain covered acute and convalescent phases. T cells, B-cell-depleted T cells, or PBMCs provided the cDNA or gDNA that served as material.

As regards this clone: This may be a read error, as it is one base from a much larger clone. The same CDR3 is also encoded by other DNA sequences in this sample.

The CDR3 runs 15 residues. V trimming: 0 bases; J trimming: 3 bases; junction bases outside the gene matches: 2. Germline values: CDR1 MNHEY, CDR2 SVGAGI. Per the original methods: By means of reference gene primer amplification, nucleated cell counts were estimated. The table came from immunoSEQ multiplex PCR; TCRdb's copy has only in-frame clones and leaves some out. The D gene and trimming were derived from the DNA, and the V and J assignments and clone size from that table. The data hold some 250,000 clones, with 80% to 85% observed a single time. The receptor was derived from a woman aged 55-70 years with active or convalescent COVID-19. The specimen was peripheral blood. J is TRBJ2-7 and V is TRBV6-5, with 10 bases that match TRBD1. CDR3 in amino acids: CASSYSRDRGYEQYF. CDR3 bases: TGTGCCAGCAGTTACTCCCGGGACAGGGGCTACGAGCAGTACTTC.